The present TCR beta chain was sequenced within a study of cytomegalovirus exposure and HLA in healthy donors. V shed 1 base and J shed 6 bases, with 7 bases lying between them. CDR1 and CDR2 from the germline V gene are SGHAT and FQNNGV. This CDR3 spans 13 amino acids. The study's findings and limits: The authors enumerated roughly 180 TCR beta chains as linked to cytomegalovirus. Generally TCR sequences proved uncommon, though certain public TCRs appeared in numerous donors.

Sequencing was performed with immunoSEQ multiplex PCR; in TCRdb, only in-frame clones are kept and a portion is missing. The sample has 90,000 to 150,000 clones; 85% to 90% are singletons. This clone was detected only once. Its antigen is not known. The source is a woman aged 18-35 years in good health and CMV-seropositive. The J gene is TRBJ1-5, the V gene TRBV11-2, with D unclear. Sequencing used PBMCs. In DNA form, the CDR3 reads TGTGCCAGCAGCTTAGCCGCGGCTCAGCCCCAGCATTTT. It encodes CASSLAAAQPQHF. Full variable domain (missing parts from reference TRBV11-2 and TRBJ1-5): EAGVAQSPRYKIIEKRQSVAFWCNPISGHATLYWYQQILGQGPKLLIQFQNNGVVDDSQLPKDRFSAERLKGVDSTLKIQPAKLEDSAVYLCASSLAAAQPQHFGDGTRLSIL.